These T cell receptor beta chains were read from a single sample in a study of graft-versus-host responses after intestinal transplantation. Using immunoSEQ multiplex PCR, the repertoire was profiled, and TCRdb retains in-frame clones only, with some absent. In the table there are around 100,000 clones, less than 90% of which are singletons. Their antigens remain unidentified. The material sequenced was unstimulated CD4+ T cells sorted from spleen or lymph node cells, taken before transplant. The receptors originated from a human donor who was the organ donor for an intestinal transplant. Both conserved end residues are part of each CDR3.

>TRBJ1-2|TRBV6-1
CASSLLKYGYTF
>TRBJ2-2|TRBV5-1
CASSSTTVVFNTGELFF
>TRBJ1-6|TRBV5-1
CASSRRVGSYNSPLHF
>TRBJ2-5|TRBV7-9
CASSLGGQETQYF
>TRBJ1-4|TRBV11-2
CASSLGHTGYEKLFF
>TRBJ1-5|TRBV6-1
CASSDDRGNQPQHF
>TRBJ1-1|TRBV19
CASSIVRLGPNTEAFF
>TRBJ1-3|TRBV28
CASSSGNTIYF
>TRBJ1-5|TRBV5-4
CASSTWGLAQPQHF
>TRBJ1-2|TRBV9
CASTRVGQVGYTF
>TRBJ1-3|TRBV2
CASRSQASGNTIYF
>TRBJ2-7|TRBV2
CASSQDRGLYEQYF
>TRBJ2-3|TRBV30
CAWRQGGADTQYF
>TRBJ2-4|TRBV19
CASKDLGGTKNIQYF
>TRBJ2-3|TRBV15
CATSRLAGGLWDTQYF
>TRBJ1-2|TRBV6-5
CASSYPMGYTF
>TRBJ2-2|TRBV5-1
CASSLVGAQNTGELFF
>TRBJ1-5|TRBV19
CASNQGTNQPQHF
>TRBJ1-6|TRBV19
CASSIIGTGVNSPLHF
>TRBJ2-7|TRBV5-6
CASSPMTVYYEQYF
>TRBJ1-5|TRBV27
CASRRQGFGNQPQHF
>TRBJ2-3|TRBV27
CASSLSPAGRTDTQYF